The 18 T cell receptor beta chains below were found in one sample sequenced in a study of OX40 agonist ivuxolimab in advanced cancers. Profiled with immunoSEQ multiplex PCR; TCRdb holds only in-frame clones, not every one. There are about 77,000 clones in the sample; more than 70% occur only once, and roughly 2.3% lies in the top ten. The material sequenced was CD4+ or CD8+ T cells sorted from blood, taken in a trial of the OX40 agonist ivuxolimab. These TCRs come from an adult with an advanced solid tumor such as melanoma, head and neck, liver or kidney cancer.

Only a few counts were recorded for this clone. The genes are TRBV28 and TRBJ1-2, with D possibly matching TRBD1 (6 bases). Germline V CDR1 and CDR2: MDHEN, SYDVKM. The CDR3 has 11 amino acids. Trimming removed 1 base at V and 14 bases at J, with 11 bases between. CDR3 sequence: CASSLSAGVTF. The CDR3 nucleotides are TGTGCCAGCAGTTTATCGGCAGGGGTGACCTTC.

For the CDR3, the DNA is TGTGCCAGCTCACCGTCTGTAAATACGCAGTATTTT. Its protein is CASSPSVNTQYF. The chain combines TRBV18 with TRBJ2-3; D is ambiguous. Germline CDR1 is KGHSH and CDR2 is LQKENI. V lost 3 bases and J 7 bases, leaving 8 bases between the germline ends. This CDR3 region has 12 residues.

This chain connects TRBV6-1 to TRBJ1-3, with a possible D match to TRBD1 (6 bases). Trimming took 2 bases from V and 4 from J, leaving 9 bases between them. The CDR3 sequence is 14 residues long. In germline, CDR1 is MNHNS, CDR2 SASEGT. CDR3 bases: TGTGCCAGCAGTGAAAGGGGGGGAGGAAACACCATATATTTT. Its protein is CASSERGGGNTIYF.

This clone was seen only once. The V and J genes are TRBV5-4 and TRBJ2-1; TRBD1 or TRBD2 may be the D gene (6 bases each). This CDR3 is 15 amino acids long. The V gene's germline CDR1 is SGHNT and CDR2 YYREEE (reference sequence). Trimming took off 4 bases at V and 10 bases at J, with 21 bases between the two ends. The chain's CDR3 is CASSIQGGLKREQFF. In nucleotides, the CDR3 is TGTGCCAGCAGCATACAGGGCGGACTAAAGAGGGAGCAGTTCTTC. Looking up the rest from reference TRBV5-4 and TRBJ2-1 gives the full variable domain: ETGVTQSPTHLIKTRGQQVTLRCSSQSGHNTVSWYQQALGQGPQFIFQYYREEENGRGNFPPRFSGLQFPNYSSELNVNALELDDSALYLCASSIQGGLKREQFFGPGTRLTVL.

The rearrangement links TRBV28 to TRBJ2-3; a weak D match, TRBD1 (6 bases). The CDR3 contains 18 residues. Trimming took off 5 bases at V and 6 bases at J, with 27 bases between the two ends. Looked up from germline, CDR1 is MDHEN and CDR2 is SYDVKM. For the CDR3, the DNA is TGTGCCAGCAGTCCAAAAGGGGGTAGTTGGCTAGATCGTGATACGCAGTATTTT. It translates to CASSPKGGSWLDRDTQYF.

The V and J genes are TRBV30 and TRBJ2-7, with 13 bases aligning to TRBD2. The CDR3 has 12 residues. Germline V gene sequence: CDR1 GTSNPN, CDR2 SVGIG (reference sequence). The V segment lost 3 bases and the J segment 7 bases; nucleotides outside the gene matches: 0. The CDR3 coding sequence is TGTGCCTGGAGGGGACTAGCGGGGGAGCAGTACTTC. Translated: CAWRGLAGEQYF.

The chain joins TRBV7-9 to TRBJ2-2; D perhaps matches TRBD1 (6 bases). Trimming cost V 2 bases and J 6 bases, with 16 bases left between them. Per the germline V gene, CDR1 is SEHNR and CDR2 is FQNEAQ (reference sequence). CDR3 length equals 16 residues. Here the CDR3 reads CASSLISGEIAGELFF. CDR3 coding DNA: TGTGCCAGCAGCTTAATTTCAGGGGAGATCGCCGGGGAGCTGTTTTTT.

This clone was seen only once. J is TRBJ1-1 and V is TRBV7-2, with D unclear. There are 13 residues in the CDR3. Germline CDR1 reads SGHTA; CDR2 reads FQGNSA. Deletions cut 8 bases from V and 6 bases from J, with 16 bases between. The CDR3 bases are TGTGCCAGCGCCGGATGGCAGGCCTCTGAAGCTTTCTTT. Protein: CASAGWQASEAFF.

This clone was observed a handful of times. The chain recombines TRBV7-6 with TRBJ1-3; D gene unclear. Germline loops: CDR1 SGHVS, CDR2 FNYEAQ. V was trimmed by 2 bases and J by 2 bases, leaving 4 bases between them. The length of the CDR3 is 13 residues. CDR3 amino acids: CASSLITGNTIYF. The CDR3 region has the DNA TGTGCCAGCAGCTTAATCACTGGAAACACCATATATTTT.

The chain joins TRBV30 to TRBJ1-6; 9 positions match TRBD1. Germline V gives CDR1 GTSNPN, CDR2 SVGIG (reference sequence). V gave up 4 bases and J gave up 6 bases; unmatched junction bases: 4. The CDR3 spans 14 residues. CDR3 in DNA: TGTGCCTGGATGGGGACAGGGCCTAATTCACCCCTCCACTTT. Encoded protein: CAWMGTGPNSPLHF.

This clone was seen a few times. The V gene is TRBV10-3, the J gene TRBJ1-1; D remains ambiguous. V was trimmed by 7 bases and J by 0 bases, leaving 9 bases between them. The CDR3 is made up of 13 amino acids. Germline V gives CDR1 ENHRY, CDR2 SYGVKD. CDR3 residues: CAIMGDMNTEAFF. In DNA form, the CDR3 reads TGTGCCATCATGGGCGACATGAACACTGAAGCTTTCTTT.

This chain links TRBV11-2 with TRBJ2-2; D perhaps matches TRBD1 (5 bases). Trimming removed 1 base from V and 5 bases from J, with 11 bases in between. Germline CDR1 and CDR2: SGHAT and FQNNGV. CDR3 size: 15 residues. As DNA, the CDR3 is TGTGCCAGCAGCTTAGTTCGACAGAATACCGGGGAGCTGTTTTTT. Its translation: CASSLVRQNTGELFF.

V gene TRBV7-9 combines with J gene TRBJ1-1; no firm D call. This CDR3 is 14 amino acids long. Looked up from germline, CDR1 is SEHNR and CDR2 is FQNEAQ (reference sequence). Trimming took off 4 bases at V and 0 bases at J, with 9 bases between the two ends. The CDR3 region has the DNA TGTGCCAGCAGCTCCCGGATTATGAACACTGAAGCTTTCTTT. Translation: CASSSRIMNTEAFF.

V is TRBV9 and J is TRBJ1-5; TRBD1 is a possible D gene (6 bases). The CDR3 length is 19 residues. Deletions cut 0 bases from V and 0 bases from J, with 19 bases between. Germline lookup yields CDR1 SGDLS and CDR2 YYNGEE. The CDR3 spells CASSVGEKNREYSNQPQHF. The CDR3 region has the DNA TGTGCCAGCAGCGTAGGAGAGAAGAACAGGGAGTATAGCAATCAGCCCCAGCATTTT.

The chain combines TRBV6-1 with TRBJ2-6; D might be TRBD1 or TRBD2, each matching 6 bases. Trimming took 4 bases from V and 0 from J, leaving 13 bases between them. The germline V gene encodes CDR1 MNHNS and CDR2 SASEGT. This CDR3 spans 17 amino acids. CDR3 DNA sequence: TGTGCCAGCAGTGTACAAAAGGGGGGCTCTGGGGCCAACGTCCTGACTTTC. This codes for CASSVQKGGSGANVLTF.

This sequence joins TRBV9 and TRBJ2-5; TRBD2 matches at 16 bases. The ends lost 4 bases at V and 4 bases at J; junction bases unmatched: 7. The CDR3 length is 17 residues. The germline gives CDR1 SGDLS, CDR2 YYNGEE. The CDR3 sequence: CASSTPGLAGGRETQYF. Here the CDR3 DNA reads TGTGCCAGCAGCACCCCGGGACTAGCGGGGGGGAGAGAGACCCAGTACTTC.

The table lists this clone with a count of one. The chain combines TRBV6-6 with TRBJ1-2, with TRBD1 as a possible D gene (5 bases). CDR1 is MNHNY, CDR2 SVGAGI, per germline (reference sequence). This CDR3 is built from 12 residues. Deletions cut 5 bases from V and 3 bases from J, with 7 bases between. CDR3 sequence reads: CASSTGDYGYTF. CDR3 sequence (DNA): TGTGCCAGCAGTACAGGAGACTATGGCTACACCTTC.

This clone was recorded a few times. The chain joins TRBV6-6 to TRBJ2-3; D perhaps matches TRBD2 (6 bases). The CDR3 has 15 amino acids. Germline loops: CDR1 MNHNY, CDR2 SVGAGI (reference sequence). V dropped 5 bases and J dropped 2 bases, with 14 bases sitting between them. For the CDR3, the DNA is TGTGCCAGCAGTCGACTAGAGTTAAACACAGATACGCAGTATTTT. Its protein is CASSRLELNTDTQYF.